Listed here are 32 T cell receptor beta chains from one sample, sequenced in a study of cytomegalovirus exposure and HLA in healthy donors. The study ran its PCR with 60 Vbeta and 13 Jbeta primers. Here immunoSEQ multiplex PCR was the method, and the copy in TCRdb shows in-frame clones only, minus some. The table records 170,000 or so clones, under 85% of them present only once. Sequenced: PBMCs. All receptors come from a woman aged 25-40 years in good health and CMV-seronegative.

The CDR3, as DNA: TGCGCCAGCAGCCCCAGACAGGGAGATTCACCCCTCCACTTT. Translating gives CASSPRQGDSPLHF. This rearrangement joins TRBV5-1 to TRBJ1-6, with TRBD1 matching 7 bases. Trimming took 4 bases from V and 8 from J; bases not matched to a gene: 6. The V gene's germline CDR1 is SGHRS and CDR2 YFSETQ. The CDR3 is 14 amino acids.

The chain uses TRBV18 and TRBJ2-3, with 12 bases that match TRBD2. Losses at the gene ends were 5 bases for V and 0 bases for J; bases not matched to a gene: 3. The CDR3 loop spans 16 amino acids. Looked up from germline, CDR1 is KGHSH and CDR2 is LQKENI. The CDR3 bases are TGTGCCAGCTCATCGCTAGCGGGGGGGAGCACAGATACGCAGTATTTT. Its protein product is CASSSLAGGSTDTQYF.

V and J are TRBV11-2 and TRBJ1-1; a weak D match, TRBD1 (5 bases). This CDR3 has 13 amino acids. The germline gives CDR1 SGHAT, CDR2 FQNNGV. The V end was cut by 2 bases, the J end by 4 bases, with 8 bases between. The CDR3 DNA reads TGTGCCAGCAGCTTAAGCAGGGTCACTGAAGCTTTCTTT. It codes for CASSLSRVTEAFF.

The chain employs TRBV6-6 and TRBJ2-1; D is undetermined. The CDR3 totals 14 residues. Trimming pared 0 bases from V and 8 bases from J, leaving 11 bases between. The germline V gene encodes CDR1 MNHNY and CDR2 SVGAGI (reference sequence). The CDR3, as DNA: TGTGCCAGCAGTTACTCCGGTCGACTGGATGAGCAGTTCTTC. Its translation is CASSYSGRLDEQFF.

The rearrangement uses TRBV4-1 and TRBJ1-1; no reliable D call. This CDR3 is built from 13 residues. Germline CDR1 is MGHRA and CDR2 is YSYEKL. Trimming took 4 bases from V and 6 from J, leaving 12 bases between them. Written as DNA, the CDR3 is TGCGCCAGCAGCCCGTCCTCACACGCTGAAGCTTTCTTT. It yields the protein CASSPSSHAEAFF.

By share, this clone ranks as medium-sized. CDR3 DNA sequence: TGTGCCAGCAGTGAAGAGGGGGCGGGCACCTACGAGCAGTACTTC. Protein: CASSEEGAGTYEQYF. The gene calls are TRBV6-1 and TRBJ2-7; TRBD1 agrees at 7 bases. Trimming cost V 1 base and J 2 bases; bases outside gene matches: 5. This CDR3 spans 15 amino acids. Germline V gene data show CDR1 as MNHNS and CDR2 as SASEGT.

The V and J genes are TRBV9 and TRBJ2-5, with TRBD2 as a possible D gene (6 bases). This CDR3 region has 13 residues. Germline V gene data show CDR1 as SGDLS and CDR2 as YYNGEE. V was pared by 4 bases and J by 5 bases, with 12 bases between. In nucleotides, the CDR3 is TGTGCCAGCAGCCCCTGGGCGGGGGAGACCCAGTACTTC. Protein sequence: CASSPWAGETQYF.

The chain employs TRBV10-3 and TRBJ1-4, with 9 bases identical to TRBD1. J gave up 10 bases and V 0 bases, and 15 bases lay outside the gene matches. The CDR3 is 18 residues long. Germline lookup yields CDR1 ENHRY and CDR2 SYGVKD. The chain's CDR3 is CAISESKALQGAVGKLFF. The CDR3 nucleotides are TGTGCCATCAGTGAGTCGAAGGCCCTACAGGGGGCGGTTGGAAAACTGTTTTTT.

The V call is TRBV4-1, the J call TRBJ2-1; D gene unclear. V dropped 0 bases and J dropped 0 bases, with 15 bases sitting between them. Germline CDR1 and CDR2: MGHRA and YSYEKL. This CDR3 is built from 18 residues. The chain's CDR3 is CASSQDLLESFSYNEQFF. The CDR3 coding sequence is TGCGCCAGCAGCCAAGATCTTTTAGAGTCTTTCTCCTACAATGAGCAGTTCTTC.

This clone was counted only a few times. The rearrangement joins TRBV10-1 to TRBJ1-4, with 11 bases identical to TRBD1. Germline loops: CDR1 WNHNN, CDR2 SYGVQD (reference sequence). The CDR3 loop spans 18 amino acids. V lost 5 bases to trimming and J lost 6 bases; unmatched junction nucleotides: 14. The CDR3 protein is CASSRREGQGACYEKLFF. The CDR3, as DNA: TGCGCCAGCAGTAGGCGGGAAGGACAGGGGGCCTGTTATGAAAAACTGTTTTTT.

This rearrangement joins TRBV30 to TRBJ2-4; the D gene is possibly TRBD2 (7 bases). The germline gives CDR1 GTSNPN, CDR2 SVGIG (reference sequence). The CDR3 is made up of 17 amino acids. V was shortened by 1 base and J by 0 bases, with 16 bases between the two germline ends. The CDR3 sequence: CAWSGRGLGLAKNIQYF. The CDR3 DNA reads as TGTGCCTGGAGTGGGCGGGGGCTGGGATTAGCCAAAAACATTCAGTACTTC.

The V gene is TRBV28, the J gene TRBJ2-7, with D possibly being TRBD1 (6 bases). This CDR3 region has 13 residues. Germline loops: CDR1 MDHEN, CDR2 SYDVKM. V lost 2 bases and J 3 bases, leaving 8 bases between the germline ends. The CDR3 DNA reads as TGTGCCAGCAGTTTAGGGACACACTACGAGCAGTACTTC. It codes for CASSLGTHYEQYF.

This clone was seen a few times. V usage is TRBV6-1 and J usage is TRBJ1-5; no clear D. Germline V gene data show CDR1 as MNHNS and CDR2 as SASEGT. V was cut by 7 bases and J by 1 base, with 5 bases left in between. CDR3 length: 12 residues. CDR3 residues: CASTSSNQPQHF. The CDR3 nucleotides are TGTGCCAGCACTTCCAGCAATCAGCCCCAGCATTTT.

This rearrangement joins TRBV5-6 to TRBJ1-2; possible D gene TRBD1, 5 bases. The V end was cut by 2 bases, the J end by 8 bases, with 22 bases between. The CDR3 runs 16 residues. Germline-derived CDR1 and CDR2 are SGHDT and YYEEEE. The CDR3 spells CASSFGSGRVTSGYTF. Written as DNA, the CDR3 is TGTGCCAGCAGCTTCGGGTCGGGCAGGGTTACGTCCGGCTACACCTTC.

V usage is TRBV5-4 and J usage is TRBJ2-5, with a weak D call TRBD2 (6 bases). This CDR3 contains 17 residues. Germline V gene sequence: CDR1 SGHNT, CDR2 YYREEE (reference sequence). V was pared by 4 bases and J by 0 bases, with 19 bases between. The CDR3 region is CASSQGGRGAYQETQYF. DNA for the CDR3: TGTGCCAGCAGCCAGGGCGGGCGGGGAGCGTACCAAGAGACCCAGTACTTC.

V usage is TRBV12-5 and J usage is TRBJ2-6; 8 nucleotides match TRBD1. The length of the CDR3 is 17 residues. The V and J ends lost 1 base and 0 bases, in that order; junction bases with no gene match: 2. Looked up from germline, CDR1 is LGHNT and CDR2 is FRNRAP. The CDR3 DNA sequence: TGTGCTAGTGGTTTGGGACAGGGGCCCTCTGGGGCCAACGTCCTGACTTTC. Its translation is CASGLGQGPSGANVLTF.

CDR3 in DNA: TGTGCCAGCAGCTACGGACTTGGCGGGTTCAACAATGAGCAGTTCTTC. Amino acids: CASSYGLGGFNNEQFF. The chain carries TRBV5-6 and TRBJ2-1; D perhaps matches TRBD2 (5 bases). Per the germline V gene, CDR1 is SGHDT and CDR2 is YYEEEE. The V end was cut by 3 bases, the J end by 5 bases, with 18 bases between. This CDR3 has 16 residues.

The V gene is TRBV9, the J gene TRBJ1-6; no definite D call. CDR3 size: 13 residues. V was pared by 0 bases and J by 9 bases, with 7 bases between. Germline lookup yields CDR1 SGDLS and CDR2 YYNGEE. CDR3 amino acids: CASSVDSLSPLHF. The CDR3 DNA follows: TGTGCCAGCAGCGTAGACAGTCTTTCACCCCTCCACTTT.

The genes are TRBV2 and TRBJ1-1; 7 bases agree with TRBD1. This CDR3 has 13 residues. Germline CDR1 SNHLY, CDR2 FYNNEI. The ends lost 6 bases at V and 4 bases at J; junction bases unmatched: 5. This CDR3 reads CASRGQTSTEAFF. The DNA for the CDR3 is TGTGCCAGCAGGGGACAGACGAGCACTGAAGCTTTCTTT.

The chain links TRBV7-9 to TRBJ1-6; D is uncertain. Germline V lookup: CDR1 SEHNR, CDR2 FQNEAQ (reference sequence). This CDR3 spans 15 amino acids. V was cut by 6 bases and J by 2 bases, with 11 bases left in between. The CDR3 protein is CASSPPGAYNSPLHF. The CDR3, as DNA: TGTGCCAGCAGTCCCCCAGGCGCCTATAATTCACCCCTCCACTTT. Using reference TRBV7-9 and TRBJ1-6 for the parts outside the CDR3, the full variable domain is DTGVSQNPRHKITKRGQNVTFRCDPISEHNRLYWYRQTLGQGPEFLTYFQNEAQLEKSRLLSDRFSAERPKGSFSTLEIQRTEQGDSAMYLCASSPPGAYNSPLHFGNGTRLTVT.

The chain couples TRBV2 to TRBJ2-3, with D uncertain. Germline V gene data show CDR1 as SNHLY and CDR2 as FYNNEI. Trimming shortened V by 4 bases and J by 6 bases, and 14 bases separated the two germline ends. The CDR3 consists of 14 residues. The CDR3, as DNA: TGTGCCAGCAGTGCGCTGGGTAGAGGTGATACGCAGTATTTT. It is translated as CASSALGRGDTQYF. Drawing the rest from reference TRBV2 and TRBJ2-3, the complete variable domain is EPEVTQTPSHQVTQMGQEVILRCVPISNHLYFYWYRQILGQKVEFLVSFYNNEISEKSEIFDDQFSVERPDGSNFTLKIRSTKLEDSAMYFCASSALGRGDTQYFGPGTRLTVL.

The genes are TRBV2 and TRBJ2-6; perhaps TRBD2 as D (5 bases). The V end lost 9 bases, the J end lost 3 bases, and 9 bases lay between the germline ends. The CDR3 covers 13 residues. CDR1 and CDR2 from the germline V gene are SNHLY and FYNNEI. The CDR3 loop is CASAGGGANVLTF. DNA of the CDR3: TGTGCCAGTGCAGGAGGTGGGGCCAACGTCCTGACTTTC.

The chain is built from TRBV19 and TRBJ1-5; TRBD1 aligns across 9 bases. Per the germline V gene, CDR1 is LNHDA and CDR2 is SQIVND (reference sequence). Germline trimming cut 3 bases from V and 6 bases from J; bases unmatched to any gene: 12. The CDR3 has 17 residues. The CDR3 protein is CASSMAPRQGEGQPQHF. CDR3 nucleotides: TGTGCCAGTAGTATGGCCCCCCGACAGGGGGAAGGTCAGCCCCAGCATTTT.

About this clone: At the DNA level, this CDR3 is encoded by other sequences in the same sample as well. The rearrangement links TRBV7-9 to TRBJ1-1; TRBD1 is a possible D gene (5 bases). From germline, CDR1 is SEHNR and CDR2 FQNEAQ (reference sequence). Trimming shortened V by 5 bases and J by 4 bases, and 14 bases separated the two germline ends. This CDR3 has 14 residues. CDR3 in amino acids: CASSLRVGGTEAFF. CDR3 sequence (DNA): TGTGCCAGCAGCCTCAGGGTTGGCGGCACTGAAGCTTTCTTT.

V and J are TRBV6-5 and TRBJ2-3, with 8 bases fitting TRBD2. CDR1 and CDR2 (germline): MNHEY, SVGAGI. After removal of 3 bases from V and 2 bases from J, the junction contained 4 bases not matched to a gene. This CDR3 is 15 amino acids long. CDR3 nucleotide sequence: TGTGCCAGCAGTTATGGCGGGGGGTTCACAGATACGCAGTATTTT. Translating it yields CASSYGGGFTDTQYF.

The V call is TRBV28, the J call TRBJ2-7; 8 nucleotides agree with TRBD1. The J segment lost 7 bases and the V segment lost 5 bases, leaving 13 bases of the junction unmatched. CDR1 and CDR2 from the germline V gene are MDHEN and SYDVKM. The CDR3 sequence is 15 residues long. CDR3 sequence: CASSRVVQGAGEQYF. The CDR3 coding sequence is TGTGCCAGCAGTCGGGTCGTGCAGGGGGCGGGAGAGCAGTACTTC.

The chain couples TRBV28 to TRBJ1-2, with 8 bases matching TRBD1. The V and J ends lost 5 bases and 7 bases, in that order; junction bases with no gene match: 12. The CDR3 runs to 15 residues. Looked up from germline, CDR1 is MDHEN and CDR2 is SYDVKM. The chain's CDR3 is CASSPPRVTGVGYTF. CDR3 in DNA: TGTGCCAGCAGTCCCCCGCGTGTGACAGGGGTTGGCTACACCTTC.

V is TRBV5-1 and J is TRBJ2-3, with D perhaps matching TRBD2 (6 bases). Germline V CDR1 and CDR2: SGHRS, YFSETQ. Trimming stripped 3 bases from V and 4 bases from J, with 12 bases between. This CDR3 has 14 amino acids. The CDR3 DNA is TGCGCCAGCAGCTCGAGGACTACTTCAGATACGCAGTATTTT. This encodes CASSSRTTSDTQYF.

This chain connects TRBV4-1 to TRBJ1-2, with 7 positions matching TRBD1. The CDR3 sequence is 17 residues long. Looked up from germline, CDR1 is MGHRA and CDR2 is YSYEKL. Germline trimming cut 0 bases from V and 4 bases from J; bases unmatched to any gene: 11. The CDR3 spells CASSQDLGDRGFYGYTF. The CDR3 coding sequence is TGCGCCAGCAGCCAAGATCTAGGGGACAGAGGATTCTATGGCTACACCTTC.

This chain connects TRBV9 to TRBJ1-3; D call uncertain. Germline assignment: CDR1 SGDLS and CDR2 YYNGEE. The ends were cut back, 4 bases at V and 0 bases at J, with 11 bases in the middle. The CDR3 is 15 residues long. As DNA, the CDR3 is TGTGCCAGCAGCCTCCGGGAGGGCTCTGGAAACACCATATATTTT. Amino acid sequence: CASSLREGSGNTIYF.

The chain recombines TRBV5-6 with TRBJ1-1; no clear D. The germline V gene encodes CDR1 SGHDT and CDR2 YYEEEE. The CDR3 is made up of 18 amino acids. V was clipped by 4 bases and J by 0 bases, with 22 bases between them. CDR3 coding DNA: TGTGCCAGCAGCCCCGACGAACGGGGTAGCGGGATGAACACTGAAGCTTTCTTT. Translated, it gives CASSPDERGSGMNTEAFF. The variable domain in full, completed from reference TRBV5-6 and TRBJ1-1, reads DAGVTQSPTHLIKTRGQQVTLRCSPKSGHDTVSWYQQALGQGPQFIFQYYEEEERQRGNFPDRFSGHQFPNYSSELNVNALLLGDSALYLCASSPDERGSGMNTEAFFGQGTRLTVV.

V gene TRBV5-6 combines with J gene TRBJ1-5, with D perhaps matching TRBD1 (5 bases). V was clipped by 4 bases and J by 7 bases, with 18 bases between them. CDR3 size: 15 residues. Germline CDR1 and CDR2: SGHDT and YYEEEE. The CDR3 here is CASSITGRVGQPQHF. The CDR3 nucleotides read TGTGCCAGCAGCATAACTGGCAGGGTAGGGCAGCCCCAGCATTTT.